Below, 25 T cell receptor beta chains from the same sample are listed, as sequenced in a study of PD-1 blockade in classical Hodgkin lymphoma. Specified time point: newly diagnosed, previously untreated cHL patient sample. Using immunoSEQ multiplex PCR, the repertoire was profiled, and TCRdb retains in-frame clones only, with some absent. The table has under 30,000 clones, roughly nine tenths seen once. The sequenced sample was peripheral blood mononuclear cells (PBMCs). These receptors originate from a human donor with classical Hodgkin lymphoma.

The DNA for the CDR3 is TGTGCCAGTAGTATTGGGCCCTACAATGAGCAGTTCTTC. This encodes CASSIGPYNEQFF. The chain couples TRBV19 to TRBJ2-1; D not resolved. V gave up 3 bases and J gave up 2 bases, with 5 bases separating them. The CDR3 extends over 13 amino acids. In germline, CDR1 is LNHDA, CDR2 SQIVND (reference sequence).

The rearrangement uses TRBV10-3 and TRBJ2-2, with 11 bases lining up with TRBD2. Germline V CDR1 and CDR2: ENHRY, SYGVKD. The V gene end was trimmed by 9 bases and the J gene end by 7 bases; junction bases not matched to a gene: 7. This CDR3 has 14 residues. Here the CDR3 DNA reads TGTGCCATTAGACTAGCGGGAATAAGCGGGGAGCTGTTTTTT. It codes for CAIRLAGISGELFF.

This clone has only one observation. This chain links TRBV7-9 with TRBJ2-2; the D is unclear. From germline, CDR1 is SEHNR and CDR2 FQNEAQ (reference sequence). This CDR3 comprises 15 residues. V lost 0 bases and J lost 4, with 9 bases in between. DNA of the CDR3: TGTGCCAGCAGCTTAGCATCCGGGTTCACCGGGGAGCTGTTTTTT. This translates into CASSLASGFTGELFF.

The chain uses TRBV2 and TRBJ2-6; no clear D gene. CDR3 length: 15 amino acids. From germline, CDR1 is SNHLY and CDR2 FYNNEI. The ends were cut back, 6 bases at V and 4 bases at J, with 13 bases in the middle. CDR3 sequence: CASRAVRQGANVLTF. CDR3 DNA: TGTGCCAGCAGAGCCGTAAGGCAGGGGGCCAACGTCCTGACTTTC.

The CDR3 DNA reads as TGTGCCAGCAGCTTCGGTCCCTACGAGCAGTACTTC. The encoded protein is CASSFGPYEQYF. V and J are TRBV7-9 and TRBJ2-7, with D unresolved. Deletions cut 3 bases from V and 2 bases from J, with 5 bases between. This CDR3 has 12 residues. Germline CDR1 reads SEHNR; CDR2 reads FQNEAQ (reference sequence).

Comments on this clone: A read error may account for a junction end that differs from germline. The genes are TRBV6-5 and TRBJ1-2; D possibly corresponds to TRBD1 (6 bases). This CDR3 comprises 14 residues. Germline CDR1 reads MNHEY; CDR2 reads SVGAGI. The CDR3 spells CTSSGYPGGAHYTF. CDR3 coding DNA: TGTACCAGCAGTGGGTACCCTGGGGGCGCCCACTACACCTTC.

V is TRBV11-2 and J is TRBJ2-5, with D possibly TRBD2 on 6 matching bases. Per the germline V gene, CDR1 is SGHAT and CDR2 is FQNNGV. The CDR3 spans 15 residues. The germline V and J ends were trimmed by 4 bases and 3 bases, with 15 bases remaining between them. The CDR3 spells CASSYLGRGEETQYF. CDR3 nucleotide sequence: TGTGCCAGCAGCTACCTGGGGCGGGGAGAAGAGACCCAGTACTTC. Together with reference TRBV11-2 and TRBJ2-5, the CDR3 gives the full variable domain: EAGVAQSPRYKIIEKRQSVAFWCNPISGHATLYWYQQILGQGPKLLIQFQNNGVVDDSQLPKDRFSAERLKGVDSTLKIQPAKLEDSAVYLCASSYLGRGEETQYFGPGTRLLVL.

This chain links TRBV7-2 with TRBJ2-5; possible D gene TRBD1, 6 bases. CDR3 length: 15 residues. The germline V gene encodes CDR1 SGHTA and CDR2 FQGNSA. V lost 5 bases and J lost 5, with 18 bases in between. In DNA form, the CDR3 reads TGTGCCAGCAGCCTTCAACAGGGATTCGGGGAGACCCAGTACTTC. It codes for CASSLQQGFGETQYF.

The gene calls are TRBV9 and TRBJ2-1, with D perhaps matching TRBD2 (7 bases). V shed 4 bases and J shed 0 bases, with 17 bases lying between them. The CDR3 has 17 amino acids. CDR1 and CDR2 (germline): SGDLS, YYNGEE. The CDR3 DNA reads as TGTGCCAGCAGCCCTCGGGGGGCGGGGCTCTCCTACAATGAGCAGTTCTTC. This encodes CASSPRGAGLSYNEQFF.

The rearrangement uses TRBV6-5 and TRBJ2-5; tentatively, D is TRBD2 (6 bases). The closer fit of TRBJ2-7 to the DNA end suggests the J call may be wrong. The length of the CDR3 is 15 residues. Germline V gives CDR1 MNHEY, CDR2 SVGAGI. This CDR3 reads CASSRGTYRPYEQYF. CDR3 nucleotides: TGTGCCAGCAGCCGCGGGACCTACAGACCCTACGAGCAGTACTTC.

The CDR3 nucleotides are TGTGCCAGCAGCTTTCATACAGGTGGATATGGCTACACCTTC. It translates to CASSFHTGGYGYTF. This chain joins TRBV7-2 and TRBJ1-2; a possible D gene is TRBD1 (5 bases). V lost 3 bases, J lost 5 bases, and 13 bases lay in between. The CDR3 extends over 14 amino acids. Germline values: CDR1 SGHTA, CDR2 FQGNSA.

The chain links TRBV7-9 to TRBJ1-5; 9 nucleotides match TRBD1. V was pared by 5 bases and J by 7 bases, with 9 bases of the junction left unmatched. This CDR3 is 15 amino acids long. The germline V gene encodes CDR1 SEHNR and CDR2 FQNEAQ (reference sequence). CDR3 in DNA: TGTGCCAGCAGCAAGGGACAGGGTTTTTCCCAGCCCCAGCATTTT. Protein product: CASSKGQGFSQPQHF.

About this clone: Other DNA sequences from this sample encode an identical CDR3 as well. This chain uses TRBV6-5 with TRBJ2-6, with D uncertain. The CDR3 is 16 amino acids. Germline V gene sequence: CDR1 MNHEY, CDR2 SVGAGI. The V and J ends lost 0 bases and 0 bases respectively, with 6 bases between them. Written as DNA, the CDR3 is TGTGCCAGCAGTTACTCAGGAAACTCTGGGGCCAACGTCCTGACTTTC. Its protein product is CASSYSGNSGANVLTF.

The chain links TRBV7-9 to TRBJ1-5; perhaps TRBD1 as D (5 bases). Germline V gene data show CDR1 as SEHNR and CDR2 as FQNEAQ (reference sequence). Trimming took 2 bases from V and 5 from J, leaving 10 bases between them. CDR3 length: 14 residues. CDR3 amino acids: CASSLLKGYQPQHF. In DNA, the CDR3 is TGTGCCAGCAGCTTACTCAAGGGGTATCAGCCCCAGCATTTT.

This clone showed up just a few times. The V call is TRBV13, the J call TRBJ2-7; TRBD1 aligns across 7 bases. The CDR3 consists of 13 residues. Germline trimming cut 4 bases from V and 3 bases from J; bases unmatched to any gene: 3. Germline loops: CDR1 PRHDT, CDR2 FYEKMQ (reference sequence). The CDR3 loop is CASSYRQGYEQYF. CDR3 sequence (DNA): TGTGCCAGCAGCTATAGACAGGGCTACGAGCAGTACTTC.

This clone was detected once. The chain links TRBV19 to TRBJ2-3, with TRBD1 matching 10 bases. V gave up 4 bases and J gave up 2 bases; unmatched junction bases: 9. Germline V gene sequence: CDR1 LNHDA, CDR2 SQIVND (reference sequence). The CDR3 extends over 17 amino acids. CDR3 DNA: TGTGCCAGTAGTACACGCGGGACAGGGGCAAACACAGATACGCAGTATTTT. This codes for CASSTRGTGANTDTQYF.

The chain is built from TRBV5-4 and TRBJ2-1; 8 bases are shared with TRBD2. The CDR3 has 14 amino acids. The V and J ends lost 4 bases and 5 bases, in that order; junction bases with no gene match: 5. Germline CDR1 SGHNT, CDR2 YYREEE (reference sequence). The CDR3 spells CASSTGLVNNEQFF. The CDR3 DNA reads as TGTGCCAGCAGCACGGGACTAGTAAACAATGAGCAGTTCTTC.

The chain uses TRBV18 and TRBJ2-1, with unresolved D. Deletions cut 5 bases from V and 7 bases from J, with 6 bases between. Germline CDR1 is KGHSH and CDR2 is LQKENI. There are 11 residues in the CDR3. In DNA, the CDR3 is TGTGCCAGCTCAAGAGGTAATGAGCAGTTCTTC. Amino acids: CASSRGNEQFF.

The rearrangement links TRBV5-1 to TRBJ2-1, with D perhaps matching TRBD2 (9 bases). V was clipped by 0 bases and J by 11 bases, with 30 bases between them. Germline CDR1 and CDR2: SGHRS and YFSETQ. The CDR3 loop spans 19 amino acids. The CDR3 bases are TGCGCCAGCAGCTTGGAAGGACAGGGAGCGGGGGGAACTACAATGAAGCAGTTCTTC. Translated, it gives CASSLEGQGAGGTTMKQFF.

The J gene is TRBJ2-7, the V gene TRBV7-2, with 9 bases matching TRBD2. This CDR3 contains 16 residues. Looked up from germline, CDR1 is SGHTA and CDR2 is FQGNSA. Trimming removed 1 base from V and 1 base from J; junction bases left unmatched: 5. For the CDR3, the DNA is TGTGCCAGCAGCTTAGTTTCGGCGGGAGGGTCCTACGAGCAGTACTTC. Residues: CASSLVSAGGSYEQYF. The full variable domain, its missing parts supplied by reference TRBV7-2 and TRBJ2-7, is GAGVSQSPSNKVTEKGKDVELRCDPISGHTALYWYRQSLGQGLEFLIYFQGNSAPDKSGLPSDRFSAERTGGSVSTLTIQRTQQEDSAVYLCASSLVSAGGSYEQYFGPGTRLTVT.

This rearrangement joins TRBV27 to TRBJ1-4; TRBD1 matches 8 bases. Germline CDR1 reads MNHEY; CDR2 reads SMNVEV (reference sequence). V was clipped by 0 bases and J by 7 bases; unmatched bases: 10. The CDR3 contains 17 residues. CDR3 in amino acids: CASSLSPPTGVGEKLFF. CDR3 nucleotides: TGTGCCAGCAGTTTATCCCCGCCGACAGGGGTCGGTGAAAAACTGTTTTTT.

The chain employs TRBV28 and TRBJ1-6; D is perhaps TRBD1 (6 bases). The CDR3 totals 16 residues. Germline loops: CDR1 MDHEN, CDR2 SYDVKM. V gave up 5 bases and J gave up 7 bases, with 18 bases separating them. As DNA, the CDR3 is TGTGCCAGCAGTCTGGTACAGGGAGGAATCAATTCACCCCTCCACTTT. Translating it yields CASSLVQGGINSPLHF.

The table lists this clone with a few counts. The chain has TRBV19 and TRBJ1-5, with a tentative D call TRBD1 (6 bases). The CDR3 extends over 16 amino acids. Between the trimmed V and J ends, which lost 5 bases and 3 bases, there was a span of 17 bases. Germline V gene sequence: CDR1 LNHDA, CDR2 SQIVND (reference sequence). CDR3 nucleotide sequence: TGTGCCAGTAGTTCTCAACAGGGAGGGGACAATCAGCCCCAGCATTTT. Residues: CASSSQQGGDNQPQHF.

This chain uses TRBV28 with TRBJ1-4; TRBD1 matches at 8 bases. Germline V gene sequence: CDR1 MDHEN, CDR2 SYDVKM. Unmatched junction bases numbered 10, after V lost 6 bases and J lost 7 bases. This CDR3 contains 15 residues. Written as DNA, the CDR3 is TGTGCCAGCAGCGGAGGAGACAGGGGCGGTGAAAAACTGTTTTTT. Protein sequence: CASSGGDRGGEKLFF. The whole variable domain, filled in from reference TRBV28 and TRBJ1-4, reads DVKVTQSSRYLVKRTGEKVFLECVQDMDHENMFWYRQDPGLGLRLIYFSYDVKMKEKGDIPEGYSVSREKKERFSLILESASTNQTSMYLCASSGGDRGGEKLFFGSGTQLSVL.

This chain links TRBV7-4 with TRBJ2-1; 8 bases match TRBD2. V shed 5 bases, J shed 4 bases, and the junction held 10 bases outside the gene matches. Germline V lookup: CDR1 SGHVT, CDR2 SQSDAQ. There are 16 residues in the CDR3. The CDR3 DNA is TGTGCCAGCAGCCCGCCCCGACTAGCGAGGTACAATGAGCAGTTCTTC. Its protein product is CASSPPRLARYNEQFF.